One sample yielded the 26 T cell receptor beta chains listed below, sequenced in a study of human T cells and chemical hapten exposure. One entry per CDR3 protein results from TCRdb running MiXCR on the RACE reads. Among over 300,000 distinct CDR3 sequences, 5.1% were seen once, and the ten largest hold 2% to 3%. Time point described: pre-sensitization, week 0. The treatment is: therapeutic diphenylcyclopropenone sensitization with weekly scalp DPC. Sequenced material: whole blood, taken in connection with sensitization to the hapten diphenylcyclopropenone (DPC). These receptors all come from a woman aged 45-65 years with alopecia areata. Some clones in this sample may be carry-over from other donors' samples.

V usage is TRBV6-5 and J usage is TRBJ2-3; no clear D. CDR3 size: 13 residues. V was pared by 6 bases and J by 3 bases, with 10 bases between. CDR1 is MNHEY and CDR2 is SVGAGI in the germline V gene. CDR3 sequence reads: CASSKMVTDTQYF. The CDR3 DNA is TGTGCCAGCAGCAAAATGGTTACAGATACGCAGTATTTT.

This clonotype has just a few counts. The CDR3 region has the DNA TGTGCCAGCAGTCGACCCGGATACGAGCAGTACTTC. Encoded protein: CASSRPGYEQYF. The V and J genes are TRBV6-2 or TRBV6-3 and TRBJ2-7; D is unresolved. Germline-derived CDR1 and CDR2 are MNHEY and SVGEGT. V lost 5 bases to trimming and J lost 4 bases, with 9 bases between them. CDR3 length equals 12 residues.

V and J are TRBV3-1 and TRBJ2-7; D is possibly TRBD2 (6 bases). From germline, CDR1 is LGHDT and CDR2 YNNKEL (reference sequence). Trimming stripped 10 bases from V and 4 bases from J, with 20 bases between. This CDR3 contains 14 residues. The CDR3 coding sequence is TGTGCCATTTCAGCGGGCCCCGGGGCTTACGAGCAGTACTTC. Its translation is CAISAGPGAYEQYF.

The rearrangement uses TRBV7-9 and TRBJ1-1; 7 bases fit TRBD1. The germline V gene encodes CDR1 SEHNR and CDR2 FQNEAQ (reference sequence). The J segment lost 5 bases and the V segment lost 7 bases, leaving 16 bases of the junction unmatched. The CDR3 spans 16 residues. CDR3 bases: TGTGCCAGCACCCCTCCCCGACAGGGTTCGGAAACTGAAGCTTTCTTT. The encoded protein is CASTPPRQGSETEAFF.

V is TRBV20-1 and J is TRBJ2-4; D not resolved. The germline V and J ends were trimmed by 0 bases and 0 bases, with 6 bases remaining between them. The germline V gene encodes CDR1 DFQATT and CDR2 SNEGSKA (reference sequence). CDR3 size: 14 residues. The CDR3 bases are TGCAGTGCTAGAGAGTCGTTAGCCAAAAACATTCAGTACTTC. Its protein product is CSARESLAKNIQYF.

The sample holds many counts of this clonotype. The CDR3 loop reads CASSLGAGVFTDTQYF. The DNA of the CDR3 is TGCGCCAGCAGCTTGGGCGCGGGGGTATTCACAGATACGCAGTATTTT. The chain recombines TRBV5-1 with TRBJ2-3; 7 bases are a match to TRBD2. The CDR3 loop spans 16 amino acids. Germline V lookup: CDR1 SGHRS, CDR2 YFSETQ. V shed 0 bases, J shed 2 bases, and the junction held 6 bases outside the gene matches.

For this clonotype: This may arise from a read error, as a much more abundant clone is one base away. The chain carries TRBV11-2 and TRBJ2-3; D uncertain. Germline V gene lookup returns CDR1 SGHAT and CDR2 FQNNGV. Trimming stripped 7 bases from V and 4 bases from J, with 12 bases between. There are 13 residues in the CDR3. The CDR3 spells CASTLAFADTQYF. CDR3 DNA sequence: TGTGCCAGCACCCTCGCCTTCGCAGATACGCAGTATTTT.

This clonotype appeared a few times. This chain connects TRBV5-1 to TRBJ1-6; TRBD1 aligns across 7 bases. The V and J ends lost 0 bases and 7 bases, in that order; junction bases with no gene match: 7. Germline assignment: CDR1 SGHRS and CDR2 YFSETQ. The CDR3 runs to 16 residues. The CDR3 DNA reads as TGCGCCAGCAGCTTGGCACCGGGACAGCCCAATTCACCCCTCCACTTT. Translation: CASSLAPGQPNSPLHF.

This clonotype was counted ten times or more. The V gene is TRBV7-2, the J gene TRBJ2-7; D is uncertain. The CDR3 is made up of 14 amino acids. Trimming cost V 1 base and J 2 bases, with 9 bases left between them. Per germline, CDR1 SGHTA and CDR2 FQGNSA. CDR3 sequence (DNA): TGTGCCAGCAGCTTAGGCCATGGCCCCTACGAGCAGTACTTC. Amino acid sequence: CASSLGHGPYEQYF.

The V gene is TRBV5-1, the J gene TRBJ1-1; D possibly corresponds to TRBD1 (5 bases). Germline CDR1 is SGHRS and CDR2 is YFSETQ. The CDR3 is made up of 13 amino acids. Trimming stripped 4 bases from V and 5 bases from J, with 12 bases between. CDR3: CASSTGTWTEAFF. CDR3 sequence (DNA): TGCGCCAGCAGCACCGGGACCTGGACTGAAGCTTTCTTT.

In its sample, this clonotype was seen a few times. The chain joins TRBV7-2 to TRBJ2-2; TRBD1 matches 8 bases. Per germline, CDR1 SGHTA and CDR2 FQGNSA. The junction had 13 bases not matched to a gene; V was cut back by 1 base and J by 6 bases. CDR3 size: 18 residues. The CDR3 DNA reads as TGTGCCAGCAGCTTAGTCCTACGGGGCAGGGGGCTACCCGGGGAGCTGTTTTTT. Protein sequence: CASSLVLRGRGLPGELFF.

The table lists this clonotype with many counts. The chain joins TRBV29-1 to TRBJ2-6; no clear D. With 6 bases removed from V and 10 bases from J, the gap between germline ends came to 13 bases. The CDR3 is made up of 12 amino acids. CDR1 is SQVTM, CDR2 ANQGSEA, per germline. Written as DNA, the CDR3 is TGCAGCGTCCCAGGTACTACTAACGTCCTGACTTTC. Its protein is CSVPGTTNVLTF.

This clonotype was found many times. J is TRBJ2-7 and V is TRBV10-3, with D uncertain. In germline, CDR1 is ENHRY, CDR2 SYGVKD. This CDR3 is built from 13 residues. The V gene lost 0 bases and the J gene lost 6 bases, with 9 bases spanning the gap. The CDR3 spells CAISESKGSEQYF. Here the CDR3 DNA reads TGTGCCATCAGTGAGTCAAAGGGAAGCGAGCAGTACTTC.

The table lists this clonotype with many counts. The chain couples TRBV9 to TRBJ2-6, with a tentative D call TRBD1 (5 bases). The V end was cut by 2 bases, the J end by 3 bases, with 9 bases between. The germline CDR1 and CDR2 sequences are SGDLS and YYNGEE. This CDR3 has 15 residues. This chain's CDR3 is CASSVSRDGANVLTF. CDR3 DNA: TGTGCCAGCAGCGTGTCCAGGGATGGGGCCAACGTCCTGACTTTC.

The count of this clonotype is one. This chain joins TRBV6-5 and TRBJ1-1, with TRBD1 identical over 7 bases. In germline, CDR1 is MNHEY, CDR2 SVGAGI. This CDR3 spans 16 amino acids. The V segment lost 5 bases and the J segment 3 bases; nucleotides outside the gene matches: 12. The CDR3 protein is CASSREDRSPYTEAFF. The CDR3 DNA reads TGTGCCAGCAGTCGAGAGGACAGGAGCCCTTACACTGAAGCTTTCTTT.

This clonotype was counted a few times. V is TRBV12-3 or TRBV12-4 and J is TRBJ1-2; TRBD1 aligns across 9 bases. With V trimmed by 0 bases and J by 4 bases, 6 bases remained unmatched. The CDR3 runs 16 residues. The CDR3 DNA follows: TGTGCCAGCAGTTTAGCGGGGGACAGGGAAATCTATGGCTACACCTTC. This encodes CASSLAGDREIYGYTF.

J is TRBJ1-1 and V is TRBV20-1; D might be TRBD1 (6 bases). Germline assignment: CDR1 DFQATT and CDR2 SNEGSKA (reference sequence). This CDR3 comprises 14 residues. Trimming pared 4 bases from V and 4 bases from J, leaving 16 bases between. The CDR3 sequence: CSANRDRLGTEAFF. CDR3 DNA sequence: TGCAGTGCTAACAGAGACAGGCTGGGCACTGAAGCTTTCTTT.

This clonotype was seen at least ten times. The gene calls are TRBV29-1 and TRBJ2-5; D is ambiguous. This CDR3 region has 12 residues. Trimming stripped 6 bases from V and 0 bases from J, with 8 bases between. Per germline, CDR1 SQVTM and CDR2 ANQGSEA. CDR3 coding DNA: TGCAGCGTCCGACTTAACCAAGAGACCCAGTACTTC. Protein product: CSVRLNQETQYF.

This rearrangement joins TRBV14 to TRBJ2-3; D is undetermined. The CDR3 is 14 amino acids. V gave up 4 bases and J gave up 3 bases, with 11 bases separating them. Germline lookup yields CDR1 SGHDN and CDR2 FVKESK. This CDR3 reads CASSPRLGTDTQYF. The CDR3 nucleotides are TGTGCCAGCAGCCCGCGCCTGGGGACAGATACGCAGTATTTT.

This sequence joins TRBV9 and TRBJ2-2; tentative D call: TRBD2 (6 bases). Trimming cost V 0 bases and J 4 bases, with 10 bases left between them. The CDR3 length is 15 residues. CDR1 and CDR2 from the germline V gene are SGDLS and YYNGEE. CDR3 region: CASSVVEGPTGELFF. Written as DNA, the CDR3 is TGTGCCAGCAGCGTAGTGGAGGGACCCACCGGGGAGCTGTTTTTT.

V usage is TRBV4-2 and J usage is TRBJ2-3; D not certain. With 4 bases removed from V and 2 bases from J, the gap between germline ends came to 13 bases. The CDR3 contains 15 residues. CDR1 LGHNA and CDR2 YNFKEQ come from the germline V gene. The CDR3 sequence: CASSPRRQITDTQYF. The CDR3, as DNA: TGTGCCAGCAGCCCCCGGCGGCAGATCACAGATACGCAGTATTTT.

This clonotype showed up many times. The V and J genes are TRBV30 and TRBJ1-2; D gene ambiguous. The germline gives CDR1 GTSNPN, CDR2 SVGIG (reference sequence). The V end was cut by 8 bases, the J end by 2 bases, with 15 bases between. The CDR3 is 13 residues long. The CDR3 region is CAQSGDLNYGYTF. CDR3 sequence (DNA): TGTGCCCAAAGCGGGGATCTAAACTATGGCTACACCTTC.

The chain is built from TRBV6-1 and TRBJ2-3; 8 bases are shared with TRBD2. The CDR3 totals 15 residues. CDR1 MNHNS and CDR2 SASEGT come from the germline V gene. Trimming cost V 3 bases and J 2 bases; bases outside gene matches: 4. The CDR3 sequence is CASSEKRGPTDTQYF. CDR3 sequence (DNA): TGTGCCAGCAGTGAGAAGCGGGGGCCCACAGATACGCAGTATTTT.

The chain joins TRBV6-5 to TRBJ1-2; D perhaps matches TRBD1 (6 bases). Germline V gene data show CDR1 as MNHEY and CDR2 as SVGAGI. Deletions cut 2 bases from V and 8 bases from J, with 12 bases between. This CDR3 has 13 amino acids. The CDR3 bases are TGTGCCAGCAGTTACGGGGGGGCAGGAGGCTACACCTTC. This gives the protein CASSYGGAGGYTF.

This rearrangement joins TRBV28 to TRBJ1-5; tentative D call: TRBD1 (5 bases). This CDR3 is built from 14 residues. V was shortened by 4 bases and J by 7 bases, with 14 bases between the two germline ends. Germline V lookup: CDR1 MDHEN, CDR2 SYDVKM. The CDR3 here is CASSSDSLRQPQHF. CDR3 nucleotides: TGTGCCAGCAGTTCCGACAGCCTTAGGCAGCCCCAGCATTTT.

The chain links TRBV29-1 to TRBJ1-4, with no clear D. Germline CDR1 is SQVTM and CDR2 is ANQGSEA. V was pared by 3 bases and J by 9 bases, with 11 bases between. The CDR3 runs 12 residues. CDR3 bases: TGCAGCGTTGAGGGCCGTCATCAAAAACTGTTTTTT. Its protein product is CSVEGRHQKLFF. The variable domain in full, with the rest retrieved from reference TRBV29-1 and TRBJ1-4, is SAVISQKPSRDICQRGTSLTIQCQVDSQVTMMFWYRQQPGQSLTLIATANQGSEATYESGFVIDKFPISRPNLTFSTLTVSNMSPEDSSIYLCSVEGRHQKLFFGSGTQLSVL.